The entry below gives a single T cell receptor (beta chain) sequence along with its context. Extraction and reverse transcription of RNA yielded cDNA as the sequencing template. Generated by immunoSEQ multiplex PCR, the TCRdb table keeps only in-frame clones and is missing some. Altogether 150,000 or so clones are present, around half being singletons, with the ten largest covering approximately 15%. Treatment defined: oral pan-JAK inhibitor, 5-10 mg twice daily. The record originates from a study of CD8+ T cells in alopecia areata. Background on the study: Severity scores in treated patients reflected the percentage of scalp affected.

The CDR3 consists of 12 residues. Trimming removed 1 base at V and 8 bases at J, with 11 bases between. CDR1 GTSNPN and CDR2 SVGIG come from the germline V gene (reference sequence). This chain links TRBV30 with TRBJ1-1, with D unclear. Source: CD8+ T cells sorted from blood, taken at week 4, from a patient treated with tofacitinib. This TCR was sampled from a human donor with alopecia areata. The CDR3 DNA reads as TGTGCCTGGAGTGGTAGGGTTGTGGAAGCTTTCTTT. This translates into CAWSGRVVEAFF. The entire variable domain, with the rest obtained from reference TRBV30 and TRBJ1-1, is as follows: SQTIHQWPATLVQPVGSPLSLECTVEGTSNPNLYWYRQAAGRGLQLLFYSVGIGQISSEVPQNLSASRPQDRQFILSSKKLLLSDSGFYLCAWSGRVVEAFFGQGTRLTVV.